The 8 T cell receptor beta chains below come from one sample, sequenced in a study of T-cell memory formation after mild COVID-19. TCRdb re-analysed the 5' RACE reads in MiXCR, keeping a single row per CDR3 protein. Of about 100,000 distinct CDR3 sequences listed, 15% to 20% were seen once; the top ten hold approximately 5.5%. Sequencing used PBMCs or a T cell subset sorted from them (not recorded which). The receptor set was obtained from a man younger than 30 who had mild COVID-19 (a few samples of this study predate the infection). Cell type and time point are not known.

This clonotype was seen a handful of times. The CDR3: CASSPDGMSTDTQYF. As DNA, the CDR3 is TGTGCCAGCAGTCCGGACGGAATGAGCACAGATACGCAGTATTTT. The genes are TRBV7-2 and TRBJ2-3; D gene uncertain. Per germline, CDR1 SGHTA and CDR2 FQGNSA. The V end was cut by 6 bases, the J end by 0 bases, with 13 bases between. The CDR3 is 15 amino acids.

In its sample, this clonotype was seen many times. The rearrangement uses TRBV4-3 and TRBJ2-3; D perhaps matches TRBD2 (5 bases). CDR3 length: 13 amino acids. Trimming took off 0 bases at V and 9 bases at J, with 10 bases between the two ends. Germline-derived CDR1 and CDR2 are LGHNA and YSLEER. CDR3 in amino acids: CASSQEYSVTQYF. CDR3 DNA sequence: TGCGCCAGCAGCCAAGAGTATAGCGTAACGCAGTATTTT.

This clonotype is deemed medium-sized (0.01 to 0.1%). The chain combines TRBV11-2 with TRBJ1-5, with 11 bases aligning to TRBD1. The CDR3 runs to 14 residues. In germline, CDR1 is SGHAT, CDR2 FQNNGV. The V and J ends lost 5 bases and 7 bases, in that order; junction bases with no gene match: 4. The CDR3 sequence is CASSVGTGGQPQHF. In DNA, the CDR3 is TGTGCCAGCAGCGTAGGGACAGGGGGACAGCCCCAGCATTTT. The variable domain in full, with the rest retrieved from reference TRBV11-2 and TRBJ1-5, is EAGVAQSPRYKIIEKRQSVAFWCNPISGHATLYWYQQILGQGPKLLIQFQNNGVVDDSQLPKDRFSAERLKGVDSTLKIQPAKLEDSAVYLCASSVGTGGQPQHFGDGTRLSIL.

The gene calls are TRBV27 and TRBJ1-2; D perhaps matches TRBD1 (6 bases). Germline V gene lookup returns CDR1 MNHEY and CDR2 SMNVEV (reference sequence). There are 14 residues in the CDR3. V lost 5 bases and J lost 7, with 17 bases in between. This CDR3 reads CASSPGQYLFGYTF. The CDR3 DNA is TGTGCCAGCAGTCCCGGACAGTACCTCTTTGGCTACACCTTC.

Only a few counts were recorded for this clonotype. V gene TRBV4-3 combines with J gene TRBJ1-6; D is undetermined. CDR1 and CDR2 (germline): LGHNA, YSLEER. This CDR3 is 16 amino acids long. V dropped 0 bases and J dropped 4 bases, with 10 bases sitting between them. The CDR3 spells CASSQEGVGYNSPLHF. The CDR3 DNA follows: TGCGCCAGCAGCCAAGAGGGTGTGGGGTATAATTCACCCCTCCACTTT.

J is TRBJ2-7 and V is TRBV4-1, with D hard to call. This CDR3 spans 15 amino acids. V was clipped by 6 bases and J by 4 bases, with 19 bases between them. Germline V gene lookup returns CDR1 MGHRA and CDR2 YSYEKL. The CDR3 region has the DNA TGCGCCAGCAGTCCGTTGTATGCCGACGGATACGAGCAGTACGTC. Translating gives CASSPLYADGYEQYV.

The chain carries TRBV5-5 and TRBJ2-2; 10 bases line up with TRBD2. Trimming took 5 bases from V and 7 from J; bases not matched to a gene: 8. The V gene's germline CDR1 is SGHKS and CDR2 YYEKEE (reference sequence). The CDR3 has 15 residues. The CDR3 DNA follows: TGTGCCAGCAGAGCGGGGGGGCCTCTCGACGGGGAGCTGTTTTTT. Residues: CASRAGGPLDGELFF.

This clonotype was recorded a few times. The DNA of the CDR3 is TGTGCCAGCTCGCAGACACTTTCGCGGCAAGAGACCCAGTACTTC. The encoded protein is CASSQTLSRQETQYF. The chain uses TRBV18 and TRBJ2-5, with no clear D. CDR1 is KGHSH and CDR2 is LQKENI in the germline V gene. Trimming removed 6 bases at V and 2 bases at J, with 16 bases between. This CDR3 has 15 amino acids.